The sequence of this T cell receptor (beta chain) was determined in a study of T cells after yellow fever vaccination. Germline lookup yields CDR1 SGHRS and CDR2 YFSETQ. CDR3 length equals 14 residues. Trimming removed 0 bases from V and 8 bases from J, with 12 bases in between. Study conclusions and caveats: Contamination of FACS-sorted repertoires by abundant clonotypes from the bulk population could occur. Secondary responses were weaker yet peaked faster, day 5 versus 15.

This clonotype was seen a handful of times. The antigen is undetermined. TCRdb redid the calling of the 5' RACE reads with MiXCR, one entry per CDR3 protein. In the table there are under 600,000 distinct CDR3 sequences, about 14% of which are singletons. The sequence was obtained from a man aged 25-45 years who received the YFV17D yellow fever vaccine. This material consisted of PBMCs, taken on the day of the yellow fever booster vaccination. This chain joins TRBV5-1 and TRBJ1-5; TRBD1 is a possible D gene (5 bases). CDR3 DNA sequence: TGCGCCAGCAGCTTGGGGGGCCGAGGAGAGCCCCAGCATTTT. Translated, it gives CASSLGGRGEPQHF.